The source of this TCR beta chain is a study of T-cell memory formation after mild COVID-19. TCRdb fed the 5' RACE reads into MiXCR, producing one record per CDR3 protein. Of around 300,000 distinct CDR3 sequences in the sample, 13% are singletons; the top ten hold about 22%. The CDR3 covers 16 residues. Germline CDR1 SGHRS, CDR2 YFSETQ. This clonotype was detected only a few times. Its target is not known. A junction boundary mismatches the germline segment, possibly from a read error. Study conclusions and caveats: Contracting CD4+ clones lay largely in CM and EM, with CD8+ ones residing in EMRA.

The V call is TRBV5-1, the J call TRBJ2-3; 10 bases map to TRBD1. Sequenced input: PBMCs or a T cell subset sorted from them (not recorded which). The source is a man younger than 35 who had mild COVID-19 (a few samples of this study predate the infection). Cell type and time point are not known. The CDR3 is CASSLGTGDSTDTQYF. The DNA of the CDR3 is TGCGCCAGCAGTTTGGGGACAGGGGATTCGACAGATACGCAGTATTTT.